This T cell receptor (beta chain) emerged from a study of blood T cells in healthy people across ages (dated by TCRdb to the mid-2010s). Regarding the complete study: Template switching captured roughly one uniquely barcoded TCR beta cDNA molecule per two T cells in model experiments. The study measured age-related changes in TCR beta repertoire diversity using deep sequencing normalized with unique cDNA molecular identifiers. Donors were grouped into four age groups: young (average 16 years), middle-aged (39), aged (around 60) and long-lived (around 80). Donors of different ages were randomly distributed across sequencing lanes to avoid experimental bias. The study analyzed two additional independent replicas of 1 million unique cDNA reads from the same blood draw for two donors, one aged 18 to 30 and one aged 80 or older. Study-wide findings and limitations: Because the CMV infection status of the donors was unknown, age-related changes in expanded clonotypes may potentially have been confounded. Compared with the aged group, more naive CD4+ T cells, fewer expanded clones and increased TCR diversity were shown by the long-lived group, suggesting age selection. The percentage of naive T cells measured by flow cytometry correlated strongly with observed TCR beta diversity. Estimates of total diversity based on one million sequenced T cells were considered lower bounds and underestimates. Conclusive comparison of naive and antigen-experienced compartments was prevented by the profiling of bulk unsorted PBMCs. Observed TCR beta diversity per million T cells fell roughly linearly with age, and a significant reduction was already apparent by age around 44.

Donors were 35 to 40 systemically healthy Caucasian individuals from Russia aged roughly 6 to 90 years. Each donor gave ten milliliters of peripheral blood, drawn into EDTA-treated Vacutainer tubes. Ficoll-Paque density-gradient centrifugation was used to isolate PBMCs, with at least 6 million per sample. Trizol reagent was used to extract total RNA from PBMCs, with at least 6 micrograms per sample. The percentages of naive CD45RAhigh/CD27high T cells were determined by flow cytometry on a PBMC aliquot from every donor. Libraries were built with 5' RACE. Data came from an Illumina HiSeq 2500. A second roughly 7 to 12 cycle PCR used a sample-barcoded 5' primer and a J-beta primer mix. A template-switch 5' adaptor carrying 12 random nucleotides introduced a unique molecular identifier onto each TCR beta cDNA molecule. At least 2.5 million CDR3-containing paired-end reads were obtained from each sample. All of the RNA was converted into first-strand cDNA using the Mint cDNA synthesis kit, with a TRBC-specific oligonucleotide serving as the primer. All cDNA was treated with uracil-DNA glycosylase and then went through a first 18-cycle PCR with the universal primers M1SS and BC2_uni_R. Regarding the original processing steps: For normalization, 1 million high-quality reads were randomly selected from each sample, with every read carrying a distinct molecular identifier. Reads sharing molecular identifiers were discarded rather than binned into consensus sequences. MiTCR, run with a Q25 quality threshold and the strictest error-elimination algorithm, handled CDR3 identification, clonotype clustering and error correction. Lower-bound total TCR beta diversity was estimated with a nonparametric unseen species model using Euler transformation. The public reads were reanalyzed by TCRdb: fastp trimming at Q25, MiXCR alignment, in-frame beta chains only. All rows with the same CDR3 protein become a single entry with the most common DNA and genes. The V and J calls reflect TCRdb's pipeline rather than the authors' work. This sample lists over 950,000 distinct CDR3 sequences; around two fifths were detected once. In total, the top ten clones hold around 14% of the sample.

Points on this clonotype: Its antigen remains unidentified. Per-base quality was not reported, and no clone a single base away is much larger than it.

The sequence derives from a man aged 18 to 35 in good health. Source material: blood.

The nucleotide sequence is TGTGCCAGCAGCCGGTTCGACAACCAGCCCCAGCATTTT. Its product reads: CASSRFDNQPQHF. The chain was built from TRBV3-1 and TRBJ1-5; no D segment can be confidently identified. CDR1 LGHDT and CDR2 YNNKEL are derived from the germline V gene (reference sequence). There are 13 amino acids in the CDR3, from cysteine to phenylalanine inclusive. CDR3 DNA only is kept here, 39 bases in frame from base 1. Cut back by 4 bases and 7 bases, the V and J ends lie 11 bases apart.